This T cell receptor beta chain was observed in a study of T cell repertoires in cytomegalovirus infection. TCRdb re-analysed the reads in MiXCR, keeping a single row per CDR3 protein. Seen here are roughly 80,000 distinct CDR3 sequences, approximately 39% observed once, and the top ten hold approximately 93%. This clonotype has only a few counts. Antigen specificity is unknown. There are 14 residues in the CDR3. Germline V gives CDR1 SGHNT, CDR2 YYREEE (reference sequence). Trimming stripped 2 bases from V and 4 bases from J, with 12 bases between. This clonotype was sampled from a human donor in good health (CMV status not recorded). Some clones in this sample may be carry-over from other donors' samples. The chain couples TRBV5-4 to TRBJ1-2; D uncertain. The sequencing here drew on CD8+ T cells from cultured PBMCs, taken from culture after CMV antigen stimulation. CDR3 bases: TGTGCCAGCAGCTTCTTCACGGATACCTATGGCTACACCTTC. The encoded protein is CASSFFTDTYGYTF.